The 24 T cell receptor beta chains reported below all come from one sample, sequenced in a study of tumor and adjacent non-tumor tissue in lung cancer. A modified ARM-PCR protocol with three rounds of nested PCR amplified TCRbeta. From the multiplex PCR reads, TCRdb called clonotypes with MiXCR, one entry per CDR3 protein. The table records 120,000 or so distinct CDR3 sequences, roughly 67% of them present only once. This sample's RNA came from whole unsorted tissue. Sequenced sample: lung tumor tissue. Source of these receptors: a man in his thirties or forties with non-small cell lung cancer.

CDR3 DNA sequence: TGTGCCAGCAGACTGGGACTAGCGGGGCTCGCAGATACGCAGTATTTT. Translated: CASRLGLAGLADTQYF. The V gene is TRBV6-1, the J gene TRBJ2-3; 13 positions match TRBD2. Trimming removed 6 bases from V and 4 bases from J; junction bases left unmatched: 7. The CDR3 extends over 16 amino acids. Germline CDR1 MNHNS, CDR2 SASEGT.

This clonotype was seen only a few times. As DNA, the CDR3 is TGTGCCAGCAGTTTGTTCTCCAGGAAGGATGAAAAACTGTTTTTT. This sequence encodes CASSLFSRKDEKLFF. This rearrangement joins TRBV12-3 or TRBV12-4 to TRBJ1-4, with D uncertain. CDR3 length: 15 residues. V dropped 3 bases and J dropped 6 bases, with 14 bases sitting between them.

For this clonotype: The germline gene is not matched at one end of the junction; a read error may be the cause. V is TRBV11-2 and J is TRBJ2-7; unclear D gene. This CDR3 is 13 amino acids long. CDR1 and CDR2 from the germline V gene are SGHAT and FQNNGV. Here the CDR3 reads CDSSLTCRGEQYF. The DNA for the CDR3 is TGTGACAGCAGCTTGACATGCCGAGGTGAGCAGTACTTC. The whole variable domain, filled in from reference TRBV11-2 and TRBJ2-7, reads EAGVAQSPRYKIIEKRQSVAFWCNPISGHATLYWYQQILGQGPKLLIQFQNNGVVDDSQLPKDRFSAERLKGVDSTLKIQPAKLEDSAVYLCDSSLTCRGEQYFGPGTRLTVT.

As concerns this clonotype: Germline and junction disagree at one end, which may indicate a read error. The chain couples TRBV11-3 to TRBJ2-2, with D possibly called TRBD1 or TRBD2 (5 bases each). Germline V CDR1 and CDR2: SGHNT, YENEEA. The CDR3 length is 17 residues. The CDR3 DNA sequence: TGTGTCAGCAGCTTAAGAGTCGGGACCTTTCAAACCGGGGAGCTGTTTTTT. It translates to CVSSLRVGTFQTGELFF.

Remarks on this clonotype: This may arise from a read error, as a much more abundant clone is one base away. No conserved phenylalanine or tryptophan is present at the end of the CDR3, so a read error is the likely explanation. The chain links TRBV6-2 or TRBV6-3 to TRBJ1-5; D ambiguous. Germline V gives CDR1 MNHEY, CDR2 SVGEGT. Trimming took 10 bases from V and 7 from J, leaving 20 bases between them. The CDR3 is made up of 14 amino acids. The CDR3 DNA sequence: TGTGCCACCCACTCTTCCCTCCCTCCCCAGCCCCAGCATTCT. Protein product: CATHSSLPPQPQHS.

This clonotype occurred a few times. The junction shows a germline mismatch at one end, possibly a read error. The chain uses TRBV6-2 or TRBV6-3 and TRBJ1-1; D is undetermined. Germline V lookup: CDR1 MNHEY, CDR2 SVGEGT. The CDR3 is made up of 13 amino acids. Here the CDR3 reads CDSSQPPGTEAFF. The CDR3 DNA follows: TGTGACAGCTCCCAACCGCCGGGAACTGAAGCTTTCTTT.

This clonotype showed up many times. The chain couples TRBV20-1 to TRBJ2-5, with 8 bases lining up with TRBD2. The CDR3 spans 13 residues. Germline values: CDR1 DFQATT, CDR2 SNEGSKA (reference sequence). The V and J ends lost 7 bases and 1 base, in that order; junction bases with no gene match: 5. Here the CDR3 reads CSVVRGAQETQYF. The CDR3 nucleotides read TGCAGTGTGGTGCGGGGGGCCCAAGAGACCCAGTACTTC.

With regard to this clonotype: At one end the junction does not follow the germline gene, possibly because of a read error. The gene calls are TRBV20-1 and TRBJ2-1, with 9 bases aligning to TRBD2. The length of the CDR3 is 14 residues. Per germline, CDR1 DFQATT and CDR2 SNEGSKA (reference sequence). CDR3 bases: TGCAGTGCTAGGGCAGCGGGGGGCTACAATGGGCAGTTCTTC. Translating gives CSARAAGGYNGQFF.

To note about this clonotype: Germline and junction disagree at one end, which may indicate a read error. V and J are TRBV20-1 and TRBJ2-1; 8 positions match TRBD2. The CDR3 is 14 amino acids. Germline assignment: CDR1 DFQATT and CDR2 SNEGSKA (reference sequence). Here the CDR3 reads CSARLALAYSEQFF. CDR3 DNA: TGCAGTGCGAGACTAGCGCTTGCCTACAGTGAGCAGTTCTTC.

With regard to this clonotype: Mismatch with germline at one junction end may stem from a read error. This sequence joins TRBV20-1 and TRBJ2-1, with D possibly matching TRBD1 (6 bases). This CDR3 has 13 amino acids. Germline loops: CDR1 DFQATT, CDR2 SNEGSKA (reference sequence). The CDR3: CNARRGSGDEQFF. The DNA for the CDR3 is TGCAATGCTAGACGGGGCTCAGGGGATGAGCAGTTCTTC.

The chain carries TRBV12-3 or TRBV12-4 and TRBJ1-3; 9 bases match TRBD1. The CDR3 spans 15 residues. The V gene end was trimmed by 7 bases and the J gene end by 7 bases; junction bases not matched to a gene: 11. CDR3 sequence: CASNSSPGTGNTIYF. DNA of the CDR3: TGTGCCAGCAATTCCAGTCCCGGGACAGGGAACACCATATATTTT.

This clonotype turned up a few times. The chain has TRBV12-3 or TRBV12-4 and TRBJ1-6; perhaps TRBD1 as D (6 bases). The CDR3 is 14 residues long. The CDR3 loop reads CTNSIGGAYSPLHF. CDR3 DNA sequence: TGTACCAACAGTATAGGGGGGGCGTACTCACCCCTCCACTTT.

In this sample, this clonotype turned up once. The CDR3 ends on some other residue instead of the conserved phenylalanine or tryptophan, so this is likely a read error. CDR3 in DNA: TGCGCCAGCAACCAAGGGCGGACGTTGGCCTACGAGCAGTACATC. Translated, it gives CASNQGRTLAYEQYI. The V gene is TRBV4-3, the J gene TRBJ2-7; no firm D call. There are 15 residues in the CDR3. In germline, CDR1 is LGHNA, CDR2 YSLEER.

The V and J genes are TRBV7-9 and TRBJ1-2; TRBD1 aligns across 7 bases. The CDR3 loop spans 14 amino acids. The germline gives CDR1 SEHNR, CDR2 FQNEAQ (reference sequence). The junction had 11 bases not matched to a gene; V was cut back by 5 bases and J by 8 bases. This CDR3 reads CASSPLGDSRGYTF. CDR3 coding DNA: TGTGCCAGCAGCCCTCTGGGGGACAGCCGAGGCTACACCTTC.

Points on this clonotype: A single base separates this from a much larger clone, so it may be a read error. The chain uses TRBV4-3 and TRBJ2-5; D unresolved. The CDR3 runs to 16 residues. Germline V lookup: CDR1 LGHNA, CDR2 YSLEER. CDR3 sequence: CTSSQGFGRPQETQYF. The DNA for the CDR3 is TGCACCAGCAGCCAAGGTTTCGGACGACCCCAAGAGACCCAGTACTTC.

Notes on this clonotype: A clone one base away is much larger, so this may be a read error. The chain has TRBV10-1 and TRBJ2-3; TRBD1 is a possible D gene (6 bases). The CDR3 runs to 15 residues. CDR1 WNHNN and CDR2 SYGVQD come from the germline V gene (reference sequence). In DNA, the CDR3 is TGCGCCAGCAGTGAGGCGAGGGGGTTCACAGATATGCAGTATTTT. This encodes CASSEARGFTDMQYF.

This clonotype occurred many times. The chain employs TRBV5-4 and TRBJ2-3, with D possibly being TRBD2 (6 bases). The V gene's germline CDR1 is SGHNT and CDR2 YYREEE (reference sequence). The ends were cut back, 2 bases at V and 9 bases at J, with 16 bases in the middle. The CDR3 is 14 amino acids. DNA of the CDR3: TGTGCCAGCAGCTTTCCGGCGGGGATTGAGACGCAGTATTTT. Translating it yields CASSFPAGIETQYF.

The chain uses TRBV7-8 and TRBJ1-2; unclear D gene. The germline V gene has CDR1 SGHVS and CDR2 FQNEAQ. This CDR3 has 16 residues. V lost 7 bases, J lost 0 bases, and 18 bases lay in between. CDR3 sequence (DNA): TGTGCCAGCAACCCCGACATTTTAAAACCTAACTATGGCTACACCTTC. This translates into CASNPDILKPNYGYTF.

The CDR3 DNA sequence: TGCAGTGCTAAACCCCGTTGGGCCGGGGGTATCTACAATGAGCAGTTCTTC. Translated: CSAKPRWAGGIYNEQFF. The chain carries TRBV20-1 and TRBJ2-1; the D gene is possibly TRBD2 (6 bases). This CDR3 comprises 17 residues. Trimming pared 4 bases from V and 3 bases from J, leaving 22 bases between. Germline values: CDR1 DFQATT, CDR2 SNEGSKA (reference sequence).

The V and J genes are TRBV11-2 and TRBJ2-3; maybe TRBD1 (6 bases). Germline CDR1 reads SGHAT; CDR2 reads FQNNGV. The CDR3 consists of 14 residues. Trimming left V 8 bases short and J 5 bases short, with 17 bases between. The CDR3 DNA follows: TGTGCCAGCTGCGTATTGGGCAGGGGAGATACGCAGTATTTT. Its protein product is CASCVLGRGDTQYF.

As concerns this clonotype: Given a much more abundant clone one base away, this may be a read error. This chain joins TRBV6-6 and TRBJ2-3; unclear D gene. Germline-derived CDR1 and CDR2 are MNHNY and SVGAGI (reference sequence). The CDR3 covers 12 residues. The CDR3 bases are TGTGTCAGCAGAGACACCCGGGATACGCAGTATTTT. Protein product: CVSRDTRDTQYF.

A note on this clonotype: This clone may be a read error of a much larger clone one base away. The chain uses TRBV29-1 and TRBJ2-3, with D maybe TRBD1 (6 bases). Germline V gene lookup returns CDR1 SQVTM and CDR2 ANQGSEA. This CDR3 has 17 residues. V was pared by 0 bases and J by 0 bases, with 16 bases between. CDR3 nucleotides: TGCAGCGTTGAAGACCCCTGGACAGTTTCTAGCACAGATACGCAGTATTTT. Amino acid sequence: CSVEDPWTVSSTDTQYF.

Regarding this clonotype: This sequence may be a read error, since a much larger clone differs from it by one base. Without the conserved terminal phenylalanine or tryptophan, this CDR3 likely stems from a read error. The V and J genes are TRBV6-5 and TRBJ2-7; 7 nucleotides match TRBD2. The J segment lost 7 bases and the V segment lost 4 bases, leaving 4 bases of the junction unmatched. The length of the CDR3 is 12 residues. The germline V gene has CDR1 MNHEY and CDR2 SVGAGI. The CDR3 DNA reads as TGTGCCAGCAGTTTGGGGCGGGGGGAGCAGTACCTC. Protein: CASSLGRGEQYL.

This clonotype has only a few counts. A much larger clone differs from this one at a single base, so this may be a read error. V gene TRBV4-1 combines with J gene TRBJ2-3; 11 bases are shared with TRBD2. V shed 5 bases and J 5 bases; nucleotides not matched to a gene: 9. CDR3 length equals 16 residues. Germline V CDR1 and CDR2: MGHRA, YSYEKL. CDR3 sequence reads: CASSARLAGPIDTQYF. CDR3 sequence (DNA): TGCGCCAGCAGCGCCCGACTAGCGGGGCCGATAGATACGCAGTATTTT.